This T cell receptor beta chain was identified during a study of blood T cell repertoires in COVID-19. Study-wide context: Sources were T cells, B-cell-depleted T cells, or PBMCs; the material itself was cDNA or gDNA.

CDR1 and CDR2 (germline): SGHNT, YYREEE (reference sequence). V gave up 4 bases and J gave up 6 bases; unmatched junction bases: 4. This CDR3 comprises 14 residues. Profiled with immunoSEQ multiplex PCR; TCRdb holds only in-frame clones, not every one. This repertoire shows more than 95,000 clones, roughly 80% found once; its top ten account for approximately 15%. The sample comprised peripheral blood. This receptor was taken from an elderly woman with acute or convalescent COVID-19. This chain links TRBV5-4 with TRBJ2-3; 11 bases are a match to TRBD1. DNA of the CDR3: TGTGCCAGCAGCCGGGGACAGGGGGTTGATACGCAGTATTTT. This codes for CASSRGQGVDTQYF.